This T cell receptor beta chain was captured by sequencing in a study of shared clonotypes between healthy human individuals. Selected positively for CCR7 and CD45RO-negative, naive CD8 cells excluded terminally differentiated effector memory CD45RA+ cells. Clones were read by immunoSEQ multiplex PCR, and TCRdb kept only the in-frame ones, dropping some. The table records about 2,200,000 clones, about 92% of them present only once. In germline, CDR1 is MDHEN, CDR2 SYDVKM. The trim removed 0 bases at V and 2 bases at J, leaving 6 bases unmatched. The length of the CDR3 is 16 residues. The chain links TRBV28 to TRBJ2-5; 7 bases align to TRBD2. Specimen: naive CD8+ T cells from PBMCs. This clonotype was obtained from a man in his late teens or twenties in good health. Some clones in this sample may be carry-over from other donors' samples. The CDR3 sequence: CASSLWGGVRQETQYF. The CDR3 DNA sequence: TGTGCCAGCAGTTTATGGGGAGGGGTTCGGCAAGAGACCCAGTACTTC.